The T cell receptor (beta chain) described here comes from a study of blood T cell repertoires in COVID-19. About the research overall: Sample material is recorded as cDNA or gDNA derived from T cells, B-cell-depleted T cells, or PBMCs.

It was within 2 weeks before study entry that exposed participants met a COVID-19 case. CDR1 is MNHEY, CDR2 SMNVEV, per germline (reference sequence). The CDR3 is 15 amino acids. Trimming shortened V by 5 bases and J by 7 bases, and 21 bases separated the two germline ends. Profiled with immunoSEQ multiplex PCR; TCRdb holds only in-frame clones, not every one. The sample has 120,000 to 150,000 clones, over 80% seen once. V and J are TRBV27 and TRBJ2-7, with TRBD2 as a possible D gene (5 bases). The TCR comes from a woman in her forties or fifties who had been exposed to COVID-19. Sequenced sample: PBMCs or T cells enriched from blood (not recorded which). In DNA, the CDR3 is TGTGCCAGCAGTGTCTCCTGGGATAGACGGGATGAGCAGTACTTC. Amino acids: CASSVSWDRRDEQYF.